This T cell receptor beta chain was recovered during a study of blood T cell repertoires in COVID-19. The germline V gene encodes CDR1 SGHNT and CDR2 YYREEE (reference sequence). The CDR3 contains 16 residues. V shed 4 bases, J shed 7 bases, and the junction held 14 bases outside the gene matches. Only in-frame clones appear in the TCRdb table, and some are missing; sequencing was by immunoSEQ multiplex PCR. The data show over 85,000 clones, about 90% seen once. The chain carries TRBV5-4 and TRBJ2-1, with 7 bases matching TRBD2. This sequence was found in a man aged 50 to 59 with active COVID-19. The material sequenced was peripheral blood. This chain's CDR3 is CASSAPVGGYGNEQFF. The DNA for the CDR3 is TGTGCCAGCAGCGCCCCGGTCGGGGGGTACGGGAATGAGCAGTTCTTC.